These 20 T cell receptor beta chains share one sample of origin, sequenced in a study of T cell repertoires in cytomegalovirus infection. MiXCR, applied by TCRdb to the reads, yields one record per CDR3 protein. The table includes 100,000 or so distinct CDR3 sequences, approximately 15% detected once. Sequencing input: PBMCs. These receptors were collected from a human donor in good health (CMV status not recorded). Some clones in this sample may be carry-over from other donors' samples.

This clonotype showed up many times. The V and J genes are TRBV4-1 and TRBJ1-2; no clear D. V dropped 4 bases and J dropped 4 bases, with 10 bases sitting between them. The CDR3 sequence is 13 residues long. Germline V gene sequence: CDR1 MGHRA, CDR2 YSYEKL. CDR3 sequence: CASSPLESYGYTF. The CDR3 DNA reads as TGCGCCAGCAGCCCCCTCGAGAGCTATGGCTACACCTTC.

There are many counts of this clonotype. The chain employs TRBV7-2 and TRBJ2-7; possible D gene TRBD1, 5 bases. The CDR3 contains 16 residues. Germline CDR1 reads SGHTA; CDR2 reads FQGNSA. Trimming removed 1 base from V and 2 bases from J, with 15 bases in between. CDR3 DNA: TGTGCCAGCAGCTTAGTAGCAGGGCTCTCTACCTACGAGCAGTACTTC. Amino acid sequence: CASSLVAGLSTYEQYF.

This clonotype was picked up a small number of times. CDR3 coding DNA: TGTGCCAGCAGTTCGGGGGGGCAACTTAATTCACCCCTCCACTTT. Translated: CASSSGGQLNSPLHF. The gene calls are TRBV12-3 or TRBV12-4 and TRBJ1-6, with D perhaps matching TRBD1 (6 bases). This CDR3 contains 15 residues. Deletions cut 4 bases from V and 6 bases from J, with 13 bases between.

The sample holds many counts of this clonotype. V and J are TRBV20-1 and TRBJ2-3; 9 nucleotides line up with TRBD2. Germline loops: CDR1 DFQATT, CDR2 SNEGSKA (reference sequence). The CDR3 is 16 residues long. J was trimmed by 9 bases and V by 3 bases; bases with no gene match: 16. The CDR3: CSARFPSPSGVGTQYF. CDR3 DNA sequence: TGCAGTGCTAGGTTTCCCTCCCCTAGCGGGGTCGGCACGCAGTATTTT.

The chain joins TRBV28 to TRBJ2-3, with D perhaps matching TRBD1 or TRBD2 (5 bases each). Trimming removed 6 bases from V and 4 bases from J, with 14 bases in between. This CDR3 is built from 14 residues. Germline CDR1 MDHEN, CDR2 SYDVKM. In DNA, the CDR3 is TGTGCCAGCAGCCTAATTCGGGGCCCAGATACGCAGTATTTT. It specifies CASSLIRGPDTQYF.

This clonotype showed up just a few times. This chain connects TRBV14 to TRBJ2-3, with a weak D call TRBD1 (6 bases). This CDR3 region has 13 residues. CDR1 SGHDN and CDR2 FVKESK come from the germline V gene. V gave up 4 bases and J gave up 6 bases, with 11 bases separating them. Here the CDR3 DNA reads TGTGCCAGCAGCCGTTTCCAGGGGGATACGCAGTATTTT. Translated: CASSRFQGDTQYF. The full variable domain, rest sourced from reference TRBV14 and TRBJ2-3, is EAGVTQFPSHSVIEKGQTVTLRCDPISGHDNLYWYRRVMGKEIKFLLHFVKESKQDESGMPNNRFLAERTGGTYSTLKVQPAELEDSGVYFCASSRFQGDTQYFGPGTRLTVL.

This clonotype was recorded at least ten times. CDR3 protein: CASSFVPKITDTQYF. CDR3 nucleotides: TGTGCCAGCAGCTTTGTACCGAAAATCACAGATACGCAGTATTTT. V is TRBV7-2 and J is TRBJ2-3, with D unclear. The CDR3 runs to 15 residues. From germline, CDR1 is SGHTA and CDR2 FQGNSA. V was shortened by 3 bases and J by 2 bases, with 12 bases between the two germline ends.

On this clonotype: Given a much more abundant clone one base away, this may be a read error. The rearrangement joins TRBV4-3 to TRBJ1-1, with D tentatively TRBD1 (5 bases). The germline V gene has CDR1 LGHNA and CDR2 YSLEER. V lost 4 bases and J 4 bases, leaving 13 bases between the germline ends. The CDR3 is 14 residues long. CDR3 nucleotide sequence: TGCGCCAGCAGCCGAGTTCCTAGGGGCACTGAAGCTTTCTTT. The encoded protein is CASSRVPRGTEAFF.

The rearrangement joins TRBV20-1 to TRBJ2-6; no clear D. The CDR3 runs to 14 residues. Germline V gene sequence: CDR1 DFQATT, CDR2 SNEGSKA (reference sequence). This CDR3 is CTPKPRSGANVLTF. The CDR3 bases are TGCACCCCAAAACCCCGATCTGGGGCCAACGTCCTGACTTTC.

The CDR3 DNA reads as TGTGCCAGTAGTGATCGTGACCTAAGTCAGTACTTC. Protein sequence: CASSDRDLSQYF. The chain carries TRBV19 and TRBJ2-4; D gene ambiguous. The CDR3 is 12 residues long. CDR1 and CDR2 (germline): LNHDA, SQIVND (reference sequence). Trimming removed 5 bases at V and 12 bases at J, with 14 bases between.

The CDR3 coding sequence is TGTGCCAGCAGCCCCTGGACTAGCGGGGGGATATCCGGGGAGCTGTTTTTT. Translated: CASSPWTSGGISGELFF. The chain recombines TRBV9 with TRBJ2-2; 14 bases are a match to TRBD2. The CDR3 spans 17 residues. Germline V gene lookup returns CDR1 SGDLS and CDR2 YYNGEE. V was pared by 4 bases and J by 6 bases, with 8 bases of the junction left unmatched. The full variable domain, in which reference TRBV9 and TRBJ2-2 provide the parts outside the CDR3, is DSGVTQTPKHLITATGQRVTLRCSPRSGDLSVYWYQQSLDQGLQFLIQYYNGEERAKGNILERFSAQQFPDLHSELNLSSLELGDSALYFCASSPWTSGGISGELFFGEGSRLTVL.

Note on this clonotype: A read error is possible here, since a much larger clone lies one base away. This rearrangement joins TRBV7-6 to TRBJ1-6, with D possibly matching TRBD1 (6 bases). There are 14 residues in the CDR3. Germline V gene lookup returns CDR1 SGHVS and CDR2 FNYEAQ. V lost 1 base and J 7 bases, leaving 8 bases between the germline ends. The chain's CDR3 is CASSLVTGNSPLHF. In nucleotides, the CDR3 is TGTGCCAGCAGCTTAGTGACAGGCAATTCACCCCTCCACTTT.

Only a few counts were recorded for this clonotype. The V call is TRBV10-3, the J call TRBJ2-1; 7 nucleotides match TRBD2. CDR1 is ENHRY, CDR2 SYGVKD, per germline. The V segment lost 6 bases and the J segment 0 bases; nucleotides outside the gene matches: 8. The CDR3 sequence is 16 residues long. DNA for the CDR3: TGTGCCATCAGGGCTACGAGCGGGGACTCCTACAATGAGCAGTTCTTC. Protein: CAIRATSGDSYNEQFF.

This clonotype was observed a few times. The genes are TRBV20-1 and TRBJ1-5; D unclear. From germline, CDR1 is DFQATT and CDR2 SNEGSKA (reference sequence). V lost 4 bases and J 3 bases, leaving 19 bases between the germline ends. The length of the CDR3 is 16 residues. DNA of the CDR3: TGCAGTGCTAACGGCCTTAGGCGGGCACTCAATCAGCCCCAGCATTTT. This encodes CSANGLRRALNQPQHF.

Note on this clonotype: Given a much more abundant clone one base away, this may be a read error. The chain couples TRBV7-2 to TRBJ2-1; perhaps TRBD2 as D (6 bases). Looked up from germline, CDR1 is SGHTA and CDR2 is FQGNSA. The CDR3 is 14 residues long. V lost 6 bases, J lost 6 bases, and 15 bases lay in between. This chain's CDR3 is CASRFGGFVNEQFF. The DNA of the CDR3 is TGTGCCAGCAGATTTGGGGGGTTCGTCAATGAGCAGTTCTTC.

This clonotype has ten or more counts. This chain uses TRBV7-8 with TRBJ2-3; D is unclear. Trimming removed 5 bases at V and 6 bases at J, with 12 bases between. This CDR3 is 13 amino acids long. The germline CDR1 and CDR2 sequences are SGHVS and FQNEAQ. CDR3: CASSPQTADTQYF. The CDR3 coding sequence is TGTGCCAGCAGCCCGCAGACGGCGGATACGCAGTATTTT.

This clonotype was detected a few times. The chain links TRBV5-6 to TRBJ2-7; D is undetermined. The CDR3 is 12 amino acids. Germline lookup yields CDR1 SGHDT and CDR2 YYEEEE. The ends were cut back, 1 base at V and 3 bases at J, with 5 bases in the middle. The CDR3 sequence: CASSLRDYEQYF. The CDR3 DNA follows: TGTGCCAGCAGCTTGCGTGACTACGAGCAGTACTTC.

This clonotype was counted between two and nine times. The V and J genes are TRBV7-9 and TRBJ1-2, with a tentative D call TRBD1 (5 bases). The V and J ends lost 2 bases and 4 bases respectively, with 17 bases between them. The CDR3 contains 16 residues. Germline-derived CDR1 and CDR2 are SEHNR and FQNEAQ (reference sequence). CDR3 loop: CASSLPPGAVSYGYTF. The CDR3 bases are TGTGCCAGCAGCTTACCCCCCGGGGCAGTCTCCTATGGCTACACCTTC. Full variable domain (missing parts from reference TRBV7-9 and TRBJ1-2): DTGVSQNPRHKITKRGQNVTFRCDPISEHNRLYWYRQTLGQGPEFLTYFQNEAQLEKSRLLSDRFSAERPKGSFSTLEIQRTEQGDSAMYLCASSLPPGAVSYGYTFGSGTRLTVV.

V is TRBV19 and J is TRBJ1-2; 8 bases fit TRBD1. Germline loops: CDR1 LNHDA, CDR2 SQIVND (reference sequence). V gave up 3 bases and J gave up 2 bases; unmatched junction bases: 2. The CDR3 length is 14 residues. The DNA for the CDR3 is TGTGCCAGTAGTATCGGGACAGGCAACTATGGCTACACCTTC. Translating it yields CASSIGTGNYGYTF.

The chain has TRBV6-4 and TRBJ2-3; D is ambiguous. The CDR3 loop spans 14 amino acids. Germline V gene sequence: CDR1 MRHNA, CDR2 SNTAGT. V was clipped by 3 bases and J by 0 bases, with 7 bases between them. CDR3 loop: CASSEGASTDTQYF. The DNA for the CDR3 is TGTGCCAGCAGTGAAGGAGCTAGCACAGATACGCAGTATTTT.